This TCR beta chain was captured by sequencing in a study of cytomegalovirus exposure and HLA in healthy donors (dated by TCRdb to about 2017). Broadly, across the study: An earlier analysis of approximately 600 of the donors reported approximately 290 Gb of sequence data and more than 90 million unique TCR beta sequences from 150 million to 200 million T cells. HLA typing covered class I and class II loci at four-digit resolution. A separate validation cohort of roughly 130 different subjects was used in addition to the 666-subject first cohort. The study aimed to test whether signatures of past pathogen exposure could be identified by cataloging public T cell receptors. To decide whether each TCR beta V gene segment behaved as functional or pseudogenic, an earlier analysis of some 540 of the donors relied on high-throughput TCR beta sequencing. All discovery cohort repertoires had been generated on a single sequencing platform. Around 320 gigabases of sequencing data and approximately 85 million unique TCR sequences were included in an early release covering about 620 HLA-typed donors. Of the 300 to 500 genotyped donors, roughly 80% were placed in the genetic ancestry cluster associated with self-reported Caucasian donors. The study profiled the T cell repertoires of under 700 subjects by immunosequencing and related them to cytomegalovirus serostatus. Rather than using new phenotypic data, the later analysis identified candidate immune exposures from TCR beta sequences and from how often those sequences occurred across donors. Genome-wide SNP genotypes for about 55% of the 666 donors were used in a later genetic analysis, which treated that subset as a discovery cohort. Typing coverage differed by locus: A, B, C, DRB1 and DQB1 were typed in roughly 620-640 donors, DQA1 in 500 to 550, DPA1 in around 600, and DPB1 in about 450. Donor age, sex, ethnicity and CMV serostatus were compiled alongside the repertoire data. About five DR-DQ haplotypes were treated as single units for association and clustering because of strong linkage in the cohort. To predict cytomegalovirus infection status, the study combined high-throughput TCR immunosequencing, statistical association of individual TCRs with disease status, and machine learning. Among some 410 genotyped donors of the cohort, an average of roughly 240,000 unique TCR beta nucleotide sequences were sequenced per donor, around a sixth of them non-productive. A later analysis re-analyzed previously published TCR beta repertoires from 600 to 850 donors and added high-resolution HLA genotyping to study TCR occurrence patterns.

The cohort was made up of several hundred healthy bone marrow donors. At the time of sampling, every cohort member was nominally healthy, though immune exposures that went unrecorded were likely present. The donor was CMV seronegative and belonged to the group of approximately 320 seronegative cohort members. A peripheral blood sample was provided by each donor, and peripheral blood mononuclear cells were used for TCR beta sequencing. Genomic DNA extraction from the blood cell samples was performed with the Qiagen DNeasy Blood Extraction Kit. Library preparation was by the immunoSEQ multiplex PCR assay. For the multiplex PCR, a mixture combining 60 forward primers for TCR Vbeta segments and 13 reverse primers for TCR Jbeta segments was used. The CDR3 region of rearranged TCR beta genes was amplified from genomic DNA by a multiplex PCR assay. The Illumina HiSeq System was used to sequence the amplified TCR beta libraries as 87-base-pair reads. In the paper's pipeline: Across the 500 to 750 repertoires, a later analysis counted some 80 million unique TCR beta chains, 8.5 million to 12 million of which were shared by at least two donors. To remove PCR and sequencing errors, raw reads were error-corrected and collapsed into unique sequences using a nearest-neighbor algorithm that merged closely related sequences. Alignment of CDR3 sequences to IMGT reference sequences was used to assign V, D and J gene segments. For a sequence to be retained, a match of at least six nucleotides was required to both a V gene segment and a J gene segment. Rearrangements were called productive when the CDR3 lacked stop codons and stayed in frame with V and J; all others were non-productive. CDR3 was defined according to IMGT convention as the region running from the second conserved V-encoded cysteine to the conserved J-encoded phenylalanine. The earlier analysis of a few hundred of the donors excluded any sequence lacking an unambiguous match to a single V gene segment. An earlier analysis of 587 of the donors called V segments functional above 56.7% productive rearrangements and segregating when the between-donor standard deviation exceeded 5%. A statistical classification framework was built to diagnose cytomegalovirus status from the catalog of TCR beta chain sequences. A later analysis assigned V and J genes by comparing TCR nucleotide sequences with IMGT/GENE-DB human TR gene sequences. Using the TCRdist pipeline, a later analysis assigned CDR3 sequences along with most-parsimonious VDJ recombination scenarios. In a later analysis, every TCR beta chain was defined by the combination of its CDR3 amino acid sequence and its V-gene family, and reads without a unique V-gene family were dropped. In a later analysis, around 650 highly shared, low-generation-probability nucleotide sequences were removed to address suspected cross-contamination and a sequencing artifact. For each public chain, a later analysis derived a clonal expansion index from normalized ranks of inferred template counts within each repertoire. Generation probabilities in a later analysis came from a VDJ recombination model fitted to out-of-frame rearrangements, and those results were checked against IGoR. Hypergeometric tests were used in a later analysis to score TCR-TCR, TCR-HLA and TCR-CMV co-occurrence, with a repertoire-size bias correction applied to the TCR pairs. False discovery rates were estimated in a later analysis by permuting HLA or CMV assignments 20 times. In a later analysis, co-occurring TCRs were grouped with DBSCAN, and TCRdist sequence similarity was added when clustering was performed within HLA-allele-positive subsets. Repertoires with fewer than 30,000 or more than 120,000 public chains, plus five repertoires with anomalous nucleotide sharing, were excluded from co-occurrence clustering. TCRdb mirrors the immuneACCESS table, restricted to in-frame sequences. Some clones are absent from its copies; in checked studies, under half trace to an unresolved V gene, and the reason for the others is unknown. V and J calls and clone size are those listed in that table; D and trimming were worked out from the DNA. The sample table contains 210,000 or so clones; only one count was recorded for 80% to 90% of them. Of the sample, about 0.22% falls within the top ten clones.

The CDR3 sequence holds 12 residues, the cysteine and phenylalanine included. Only the CDR3 DNA stays, 36 bases, in frame from base 1. The V and J ends are trimmed by 7 bases and 3 bases, leaving 7 bases between them. As encoded in the germline V gene (reference sequence), CDR1 is LNHDA while CDR2 is SQIVND. What the authors observed across the whole study: Only TCR beta chains were sequenced in this cohort, and the absence of alpha or paired-chain data limited detectable features. Because HLA typing was unavailable for some donors at each locus, only the typed subset was used in association tests. The sequencing pipeline was judged likely to have produced a cluster of highly shared sequence variants as a technical artifact. Immune exposure information for the cohort was limited to CMV serostatus. Some IMGT-functional V segments, including TRBV6-2 and TRBV6-3, could not be told apart with the 87-base-pair reads, so those segments were excluded. Strong co-occurrence of HLA alleles, especially DR and DQ, made assigning TCR associations to individual alleles difficult. According to a later analysis, parvovirus B19, influenza, CMV and Epstein-Barr virus appeared linked to several top co-occurrence clusters. It was suggested by the authors that the approach could potentially be generalized to other disease states and immunological phenotypes. Compared with equally common non-associated chains, HLA-associated TCR beta chains in a later analysis were more clonally expanded and had lower generation probabilities. Specific HLA alleles were associated with 15,000 to 20,000 TCR beta sequences at a false discovery rate of 0.05 in a later analysis. In vitro tests confirmed that a few of the cytomegalovirus-associated TCR beta chains recognize cytomegalovirus antigens. According to a later analysis, most CMV-associated TCR beta chains appeared to be HLA-restricted, and the HLA associations seemed to be driven largely by CMV exposure. A further reported finding was that TCR beta sequences accurately predicted the HLA-A and HLA-B alleles for most subjects in the first cohort. Correlated functional status among segregating V segments might reflect linkage disequilibrium, but an unknown experimental factor could not be ruled out. Because counts were too low, about 18 rarely observed V segments, including chromosome 9 orphons, were left out of the earlier analysis of approximately 580 of the donors. Most TCR sequences were observed very rarely across donors, whereas some public TCRs were present in many individuals. Presence/absence analyses assumed roughly uniform sequencing depth across donors, an assumption that may not hold. A later genetic analysis reported fewer N-insertions in productive TCRs among donors in an Asian-associated ancestry cluster than the roughly 620-donor mean. In a later analysis, TCR association rates were found to vary across HLA loci, with the most associated TCRs seen for DRB1 alleles and the fewest for HLA-C alleles. An earlier analysis of some 560 of the donors showed that most TCR beta V segments appeared in productive rearrangements either about 87% or about 30% of the time, which broadly matched IMGT annotations. Cytomegalovirus status was reported to be diagnosed by the classifier with high specificity and sensitivity in both the original and validation cohorts. In the study, around 160 TCR beta chains were listed as associated with cytomegalovirus. An association between a missense DCLRE1C variant and V-gene and J-gene trimming of TCR beta chains was found in a later genetic analysis and replicated in an independent cohort.

This clone was recorded a few times. There is no known antigen for this receptor. The sample holds no much larger clone one base away, and base qualities are not on file. The material sequenced was PBMCs. The receptor was derived from a girl aged 2-9 years in good health and CMV-seronegative. The sequence is built from TRBV19 and TRBJ1-5, with no confident D gene call. The CDR3 region: CASTNNNQPQHF. The nucleotides read TGTGCCAGTACCAACAACAATCAGCCCCAGCATTTT.